This TCR beta chain was captured in a study of T cell repertoires in cytomegalovirus infection. A single record per CDR3 protein comes from TCRdb applying MiXCR to the reads. The table shows about 890,000 distinct CDR3 sequences, with approximately 31% occurring only once. Remarks on this clonotype: Its target is unknown.

The CDR3 is 15 amino acids. Germline V lookup: CDR1 MNHNY, CDR2 SVGAGI (reference sequence). V was clipped by 2 bases and J by 6 bases; unmatched bases: 6. The sample consisted of cultured CD8+ T cells from PBMCs, taken from culture after CMV antigen stimulation. This clonotype was obtained from a human donor in good health (CMV status not recorded). Some clones in this sample may be carry-over from other donors' samples. The chain joins TRBV6-6 to TRBJ2-1, with TRBD2 identical over 8 bases. The CDR3 protein is CASSYAGLAGNEQFF. CDR3 coding DNA: TGTGCCAGCAGTTACGCGGGTCTAGCGGGCAATGAGCAGTTCTTC.